This T cell receptor (beta chain) stems from a study of T cell changes during pregnancy in multiple sclerosis. Trimming removed 10 bases from V and 0 bases from J, with 22 bases in between. The CDR3 covers 18 residues. The V gene's germline CDR1 is SGHVS and CDR2 FQNEAQ. Only in-frame clones appear in the TCRdb table, and some are missing; sequencing was by immunoSEQ multiplex PCR. This table holds 60,000 to 75,000 clones, over 85% found once. Sequenced material: peripheral blood, taken in the second trimester of pregnancy. The V and J genes are TRBV7-8 and TRBJ1-6, with a weak D call TRBD1 (6 bases). This clonotype was obtained from a female donor with multiple sclerosis, enrolled in a pregnancy study. DNA of the CDR3: TGTGCCACCGCTGGGGGGGGTACAGGGAGCTCCTATAATTCACCCCTCCACTTT. Protein: CATAGGGTGSSYNSPLHF.